This TCR beta chain is from a study of blood T cell repertoires in COVID-19. Clones were read by immunoSEQ multiplex PCR, and TCRdb kept only the in-frame ones, dropping some. Among more than 150,000 clones listed, 60% to 80% were seen once. Clinical history reported by participants formed the basis on which cohorts were assigned. The CDR3 is 12 amino acids. Trimming took off 3 bases at V and 6 bases at J, with 9 bases between the two ends. CDR1 KGHSH and CDR2 LQKENI come from the germline V gene. Sequencing was performed on PBMCs or T cells enriched from blood (not recorded which). This sequence was found in a woman between 50 and 59 years old who had recovered from COVID-19. The V gene is TRBV18, the J gene TRBJ2-7; possibly TRBD1 for D (6 bases). The CDR3 region is CASSPGTSEQYF. The CDR3 DNA follows: TGTGCCAGCTCACCGGGGACATCCGAGCAGTACTTC. The full variable domain, its missing parts supplied by reference TRBV18 and TRBJ2-7, is NAGVMQNPRHLVRRRGQEARLRCSPMKGHSHVYWYRQLPEEGLKFMVYLQKENIIDESGMPKERFSAEFPKEGPSILRIQQVVRGDSAAYFCASSPGTSEQYFGPGTRLTVT.